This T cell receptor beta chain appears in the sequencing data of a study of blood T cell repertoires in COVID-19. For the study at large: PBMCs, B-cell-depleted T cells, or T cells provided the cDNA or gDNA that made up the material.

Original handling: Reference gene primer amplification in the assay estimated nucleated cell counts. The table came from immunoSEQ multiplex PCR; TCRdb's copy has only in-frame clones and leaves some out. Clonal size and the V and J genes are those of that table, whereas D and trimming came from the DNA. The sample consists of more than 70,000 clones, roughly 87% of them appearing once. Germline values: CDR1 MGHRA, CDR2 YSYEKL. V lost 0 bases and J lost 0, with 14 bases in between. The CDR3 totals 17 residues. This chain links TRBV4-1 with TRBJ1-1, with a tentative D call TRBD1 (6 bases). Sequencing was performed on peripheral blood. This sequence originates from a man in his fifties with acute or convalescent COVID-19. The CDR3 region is CASSQDPDRLMNTEAFF. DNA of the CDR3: TGCGCCAGCAGCCAAGATCCGGACAGACTGATGAACACTGAAGCTTTCTTT.